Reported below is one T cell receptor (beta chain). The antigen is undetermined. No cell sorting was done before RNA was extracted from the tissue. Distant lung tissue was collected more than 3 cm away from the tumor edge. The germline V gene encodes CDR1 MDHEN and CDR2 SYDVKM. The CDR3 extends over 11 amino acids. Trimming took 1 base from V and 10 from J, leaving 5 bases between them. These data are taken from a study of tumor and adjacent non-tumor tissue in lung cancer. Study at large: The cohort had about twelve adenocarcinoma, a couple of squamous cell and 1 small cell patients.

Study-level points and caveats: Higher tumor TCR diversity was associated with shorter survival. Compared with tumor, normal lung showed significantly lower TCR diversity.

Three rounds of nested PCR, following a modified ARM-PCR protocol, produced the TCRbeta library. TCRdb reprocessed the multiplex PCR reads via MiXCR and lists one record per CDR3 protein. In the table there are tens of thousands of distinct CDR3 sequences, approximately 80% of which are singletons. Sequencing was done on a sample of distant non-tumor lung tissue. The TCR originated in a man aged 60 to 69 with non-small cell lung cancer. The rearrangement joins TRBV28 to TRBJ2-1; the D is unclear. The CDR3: CASSLLGEQFF. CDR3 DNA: TGTGCCAGCAGTTTATTAGGGGAGCAGTTCTTC.